Each of the 28 T cell receptor beta chains below was sequenced from the same sample in a study of blood T cell repertoires in COVID-19. TCRdb's table, derived via immunoSEQ multiplex PCR, lists solely in-frame clones and lacks some. The table shows a few hundred thousand clones, with around 90% occurring only once. The sample comprised PBMCs or T cells enriched from blood (not recorded which). The receptors here all came from a woman aged 60-70 years in a cohort exposed to, infected with or recovered from COVID-19 (not recorded which).

The chain recombines TRBV11-1 with TRBJ2-7; 8 bases are a match to TRBD1. V shed 6 bases, J shed 4 bases, and the junction held 11 bases outside the gene matches. The CDR3 consists of 15 residues. From germline, CDR1 is SGHAT and CDR2 FQDESV (reference sequence). The CDR3 DNA is TGTGCCAGCAGTTCAAACGACAGGGGTGTTTACGAGCAGTACTTC. This sequence encodes CASSSNDRGVYEQYF.

This clone was recorded once. The J gene is TRBJ2-1, the V gene TRBV7-9; the match to TRBD2 covers 8 bases. V lost 3 bases and J lost 5; bases outside the gene matches: 12. Germline CDR1 is SEHNR and CDR2 is FQNEAQ (reference sequence). This CDR3 spans 17 amino acids. DNA of the CDR3: TGTGCCAGCAGCTTTAGTTGGGGTAGCGGGACCCACAATGAGCAGTTCTTC. Translation: CASSFSWGSGTHNEQFF. Filled out from reference TRBV7-9 and TRBJ2-1, the complete variable domain reads DTGVSQNPRHKITKRGQNVTFRCDPISEHNRLYWYRQTLGQGPEFLTYFQNEAQLEKSRLLSDRFSAERPKGSFSTLEIQRTEQGDSAMYLCASSFSWGSGTHNEQFFGPGTRLTVL.

The chain is built from TRBV9 and TRBJ2-7; 10 nucleotides match TRBD2. Germline CDR1 SGDLS, CDR2 YYNGEE. V gave up 4 bases and J gave up 2 bases; unmatched junction bases: 9. The CDR3 sequence is 16 residues long. In nucleotides, the CDR3 is TGTGCCAGCAGCACATCGGGACTAGCGTCGACCTACGAGCAGTACTTC. Amino acids: CASSTSGLASTYEQYF.

This clone was seen just once. The V and J genes are TRBV30 and TRBJ1-1; no reliable D call. Germline CDR1 GTSNPN, CDR2 SVGIG (reference sequence). CDR3 size: 14 residues. V shed 0 bases and J shed 6 bases, with 14 bases lying between them. The CDR3 DNA reads TGTGCCTGGAGTGTGGTTGGAGTTCGAGCTGAAGCTTTCTTT. This sequence encodes CAWSVVGVRAEAFF.

The rearrangement uses TRBV19 and TRBJ1-4; tentatively, D is TRBD1 (5 bases). V was clipped by 3 bases and J by 0 bases, with 17 bases between them. The germline V gene has CDR1 LNHDA and CDR2 SQIVND (reference sequence). This CDR3 comprises 18 residues. The CDR3 loop reads CASSIKRTPYATNEKLFF. The CDR3 nucleotides are TGTGCCAGTAGTATTAAGAGGACACCGTATGCAACTAATGAAAAACTGTTTTTT.

This clone appeared a few times. V usage is TRBV4-3 and J usage is TRBJ1-6, with 7 positions matching TRBD1. The length of the CDR3 is 14 residues. V shed 5 bases and J 7 bases; nucleotides not matched to a gene: 5. Germline V lookup: CDR1 LGHNA, CDR2 YSLEER. Here the CDR3 DNA reads TGCGCCAGCAGCTGGGACAGTGAAAATTCACCCCTCCACTTT. Amino acids: CASSWDSENSPLHF.

The chain couples TRBV7-6 to TRBJ2-3; no clear D gene. The CDR3 consists of 17 residues. Trimming stripped 0 bases from V and 6 bases from J, with 19 bases between. Germline values: CDR1 SGHVS, CDR2 FNYEAQ. For the CDR3, the DNA is TGTGCCAGCAGCTTAGCCCCCTTTGTCGGAGCATCCGATACGCAGTATTTT. This sequence encodes CASSLAPFVGASDTQYF.

The chain uses TRBV28 and TRBJ1-6; 10 bases match TRBD1. The CDR3 has 15 amino acids. V lost 6 bases and J lost 10; bases outside the gene matches: 9. Germline V CDR1 and CDR2: MDHEN, SYDVKM. The CDR3 bases are TGTGCCAGCAGCCCGGCCGGGACAGGGGCCTCACCCCTCCACTTT. Translating it yields CASSPAGTGASPLHF.

This chain connects TRBV6-5 to TRBJ2-7, with 7 bases lining up with TRBD1. With V trimmed by 5 bases and J by 3 bases, 7 bases remained unmatched. Germline V gene lookup returns CDR1 MNHEY and CDR2 SVGAGI. The CDR3 contains 14 residues. The CDR3 loop is CASSTGQAHYEQYF. As DNA, the CDR3 is TGTGCCAGCAGTACCGGACAGGCCCACTACGAGCAGTACTTC.

V is TRBV3-1 (or the pseudogene TRBV3-2) and J is TRBJ1-1, with 8 positions matching TRBD1. Germline V CDR1 and CDR2: LGHDT, YNNKEL (reference sequence). The CDR3 totals 15 residues. V shed 3 bases, J shed 3 bases, and the junction held 6 bases outside the gene matches. This chain's CDR3 is CASSHEDRADTEAFF. In DNA, the CDR3 is TGTGCCAGCAGCCATGAGGACAGGGCGGACACTGAAGCTTTCTTT.

This rearrangement joins TRBV28 to TRBJ2-5; D is unresolved. Germline-derived CDR1 and CDR2 are MDHEN and SYDVKM. The ends were cut back, 5 bases at V and 3 bases at J, with 7 bases in the middle. There are 12 residues in the CDR3. CDR3 region: CASSVGEETQYF. The CDR3 coding sequence is TGTGCCAGCAGTGTCGGAGAAGAGACCCAGTACTTC.

This clone occurred once. J is TRBJ1-6 and V is TRBV6-6; a possible D gene is TRBD1 (5 bases). The germline V gene encodes CDR1 MNHNY and CDR2 SVGAGI (reference sequence). The CDR3 loop spans 14 amino acids. Between the trimmed V and J ends, which lost 2 bases and 9 bases, there was a span of 11 bases. CDR3 region: CASSYGGKASPLHF. The CDR3 bases are TGTGCCAGCAGTTACGGGGGGAAGGCTTCACCCCTCCACTTT.

V gene TRBV10-1 combines with J gene TRBJ2-3, with 14 nucleotides matching TRBD2. From germline, CDR1 is WNHNN and CDR2 SYGVQD (reference sequence). J lost 5 bases, V lost 6 bases, and 7 bases had no gene match. CDR3 length equals 16 residues. CDR3 sequence reads: CASSARGLAGEDTQYF. The CDR3 coding sequence is TGCGCCAGCAGCGCGCGGGGACTAGCGGGAGAAGATACGCAGTATTTT.

The V gene is TRBV11-2, the J gene TRBJ1-1, with D possibly being TRBD1 (5 bases). The V gene's germline CDR1 is SGHAT and CDR2 FQNNGV. The CDR3 runs to 16 residues. The V end was cut by 0 bases, the J end by 4 bases, with 15 bases between. The CDR3: CASSLDQGGISTEAFF. The DNA of the CDR3 is TGTGCCAGCAGCTTAGACCAGGGAGGGATTAGCACTGAAGCTTTCTTT.

The genes are TRBV11-2 and TRBJ1-5, with 7 bases aligning to TRBD1. This CDR3 has 15 residues. Germline lookup yields CDR1 SGHAT and CDR2 FQNNGV. V trimming: 5 bases; J trimming: 0 bases; junction bases outside the gene matches: 4. The CDR3 sequence is CASSTGTVSNQPQHF. CDR3 DNA sequence: TGTGCCAGCAGCACCGGGACAGTTAGCAATCAGCCCCAGCATTTT. Full variable domain (remainder filled in from reference TRBV11-2 and TRBJ1-5): EAGVAQSPRYKIIEKRQSVAFWCNPISGHATLYWYQQILGQGPKLLIQFQNNGVVDDSQLPKDRFSAERLKGVDSTLKIQPAKLEDSAVYLCASSTGTVSNQPQHFGDGTRLSIL.

The gene calls are TRBV14 and TRBJ1-2; D is perhaps TRBD1 (6 bases). V lost 2 bases, J lost 2 bases, and 18 bases lay in between. Germline V lookup: CDR1 SGHDN, CDR2 FVKESK. The CDR3 totals 17 residues. CDR3 residues: CASSQTRTALMNYGYTF. The CDR3 region has the DNA TGTGCCAGCAGCCAAACCCGGACAGCCTTAATGAACTATGGCTACACCTTC. The full variable domain, its missing parts supplied by reference TRBV14 and TRBJ1-2, is EAGVTQFPSHSVIEKGQTVTLRCDPISGHDNLYWYRRVMGKEIKFLLHFVKESKQDESGMPNNRFLAERTGGTYSTLKVQPAELEDSGVYFCASSQTRTALMNYGYTFGSGTRLTVV.

In DNA, the CDR3 is TGTGCCAGCAGTTCCTCCCAGGGATACTATGGCTACACCTTC. It yields the protein CASSSSQGYYGYTF. V is TRBV28 and J is TRBJ1-2; weak D call: TRBD1 (5 bases). Germline V gene sequence: CDR1 MDHEN, CDR2 SYDVKM. V was pared by 4 bases and J by 3 bases, with 12 bases between. The CDR3 is made up of 14 amino acids.

This chain connects TRBV7-2 to TRBJ2-1; 10 nucleotides match TRBD2. The length of the CDR3 is 17 residues. With V trimmed by 3 bases and J by 8 bases, 13 bases remained unmatched. CDR1 and CDR2 from the germline V gene are SGHTA and FQGNSA. The CDR3 sequence: CASSFPLSGRALDEQFF. The DNA of the CDR3 is TGTGCCAGCAGCTTTCCCCTAAGCGGGAGGGCCCTCGATGAGCAGTTCTTC.

This clone was seen only once. V usage is TRBV5-6 and J usage is TRBJ2-7, with no clear D. The CDR3 is made up of 15 amino acids. Trimming left V 4 bases short and J 0 bases short, with 14 bases between. The germline V gene encodes CDR1 SGHDT and CDR2 YYEEEE. This CDR3 reads CASSLDRVASYEQYF. In DNA form, the CDR3 reads TGTGCCAGCAGCCTCGACCGGGTCGCCTCCTACGAGCAGTACTTC.

This chain uses TRBV7-2 with TRBJ1-2, with 9 positions matching TRBD1. After removal of 5 bases from V and 6 bases from J, the junction contained 10 bases not matched to a gene. Germline CDR1 reads SGHTA; CDR2 reads FQGNSA. This CDR3 is 15 amino acids long. For the CDR3, the DNA is TGTGCCAGCAGCGACCGCAGTGGACAGGGGAATGGCTACACCTTC. Its protein is CASSDRSGQGNGYTF.

This sequence joins TRBV6-5 and TRBJ2-2, with TRBD1 as a possible D gene (6 bases). Trimming removed 6 bases at V and 5 bases at J, with 13 bases between. The CDR3 sequence is 14 residues long. Germline CDR1 MNHEY, CDR2 SVGAGI. The DNA of the CDR3 is TGTGCCAGCAGGACACAGGGAGATACCGGGGAGCTGTTTTTT. Amino acid sequence: CASRTQGDTGELFF.

V and J are TRBV30 and TRBJ1-6, with 9 positions matching TRBD1. V gave up 1 base and J gave up 7 bases; unmatched junction bases: 2. The CDR3 covers 14 residues. The germline CDR1 and CDR2 sequences are GTSNPN and SVGIG (reference sequence). The CDR3 protein is CAWSGTGGNSPLHF. The CDR3 DNA sequence: TGTGCCTGGAGTGGAACAGGGGGCAATTCACCCCTCCACTTT.

The V and J genes are TRBV9 and TRBJ2-1, with 8 bases matching TRBD2. The CDR3 has 14 residues. CDR1 is SGDLS and CDR2 is YYNGEE in the germline V gene. V dropped 3 bases and J dropped 8; count of bases not matched to a gene: 7. CDR3 coding DNA: TGTGCCAGCAGCGCCCGGACTAGCATCGATGAGCAGTTCTTC. Protein sequence: CASSARTSIDEQFF.

CDR3 sequence (DNA): TGTGCCAGCAGGCCCTGGGACATGAACACTGAAGCTTTCTTT. It specifies CASRPWDMNTEAFF. The chain employs TRBV7-9 and TRBJ1-1, with D possibly TRBD1 on 6 matching bases. The CDR3 loop spans 14 amino acids. V lost 6 bases, J lost 0 bases, and 11 bases lay in between. Germline loops: CDR1 SEHNR, CDR2 FQNEAQ (reference sequence).

The CDR3 region is CASSEGDYGYTF. CDR3 in DNA: TGTGCCAGCAGTGAAGGCGACTATGGCTACACCTTC. The rearrangement links TRBV2 to TRBJ1-2, with D hard to call. The CDR3 covers 12 residues. V was pared by 1 base and J by 3 bases, with 3 bases between. Germline lookup yields CDR1 SNHLY and CDR2 FYNNEI. Variable domain in full (rest from reference TRBV2 and TRBJ1-2): EPEVTQTPSHQVTQMGQEVILRCVPISNHLYFYWYRQILGQKVEFLVSFYNNEISEKSEIFDDQFSVERPDGSNFTLKIRSTKLEDSAMYFCASSEGDYGYTFGSGTRLTVV.

This clone was detected a few times. The chain recombines TRBV24-1 with TRBJ1-1, with TRBD1 as a possible D gene (6 bases). This CDR3 has 16 amino acids. The V gene's germline CDR1 is KGHDR and CDR2 SFDVKD. The V and J ends lost 4 bases and 0 bases respectively, with 14 bases between them. The CDR3 here is CATSDRGTPMNTEAFF. The CDR3 DNA reads TGTGCCACCAGTGACCGAGGGACACCCATGAACACTGAAGCTTTCTTT.

The rearrangement links TRBV28 to TRBJ1-1; TRBD1 agrees at 8 bases. The germline V gene has CDR1 MDHEN and CDR2 SYDVKM. The V and J ends lost 7 bases and 6 bases, in that order; junction bases with no gene match: 13. This CDR3 is built from 15 residues. The CDR3 bases are TGTGCCAGCACCCTCGTGGACAGGGAGGGGGCTGAAGCTTTCTTT. Its translation is CASTLVDREGAEAFF.

V gene TRBV6-5 combines with J gene TRBJ1-6; no definite D call. The CDR3 has 13 amino acids. Germline CDR1 reads MNHEY; CDR2 reads SVGAGI. Trimming shortened V by 0 bases and J by 8 bases, and 5 bases separated the two germline ends. The CDR3 bases are TGTGCCAGCAGTTACTCCTCCTATTCACCCCTCCACTTT. It yields the protein CASSYSSYSPLHF.